This T cell receptor (beta chain) was captured in a study of identical twins. Whole-study results and caveats: Out-of-frame alpha sequences shared by twins were enriched for low generation probability. The abundant beta clonotypes from cord blood had fewer insertions, and memory repertoires had none of this.

A universal primer binding site was introduced by template switching. The final cDNA contained unique molecular identifiers. TCRdb passed the 5' RACE reads through MiXCR, listing each CDR3 protein once. The table includes 500,000 or so distinct CDR3 sequences, 14% detected once. V shed 4 bases and J 2 bases; nucleotides not matched to a gene: 6. Germline loops: CDR1 SGHRS, CDR2 YFSETQ. The CDR3 contains 14 residues. This clonotype was picked up a small number of times. No antigen is known for it. The same sample was also used in a study of yellow fever vaccine responses in identical twins.

The sequence came from a woman aged 18 to 35 in good health. The sequencing input was CD4+ T cells sorted from blood. The genes are TRBV5-1 and TRBJ2-7; TRBD1 aligns across 7 bases. CDR3 amino acids: CASSQDRIAYEQYF. The CDR3 bases are TGCGCCAGCAGCCAGGACAGGATCGCCTACGAGCAGTACTTC.